The clone carrying this TCR beta chain was seen ten or more times. Its antigen remains unknown. The sequenced template was cDNA made from the entire isolated RNA. Profiling relied on immunoSEQ multiplex PCR, and the TCRdb table lists in-frame clones only, not all of them. Of about 130,000 clones in the sample, 9.2% were seen once. Purity (above 95%) was reached by all sorted populations. This sample is drawn from a study of beta chain features in type 1 diabetes. Study findings and constraints: Patients' naive, central memory and Treg TCRB repertoires seemed closer to one another than those of healthy donors. Insertions at VDJ junctions were less frequent in type 1 diabetes patients. These patients also deleted more nucleotides at the same junctions.

Germline-derived CDR1 and CDR2 are MNHEY and SMNVEV (reference sequence). V was shortened by 6 bases and J by 10 bases, with 10 bases between the two germline ends. CDR3 length: 11 residues. The sequence derives from a man aged 18 to 35 in good health. The gene calls are TRBV27 and TRBJ2-1; TRBD2 is a possible D gene (6 bases). The sample consisted of central memory CD4+ T cells from blood. The CDR3 DNA reads TGTGCCAGCAGAAGTGGGGGGGAGCAGTTCTTC. It encodes CASRSGGEQFF.